This TCR beta chain was found in a study of blood T cell repertoires in COVID-19. On the study more broadly: Samples came from the United States, Italy and Spain, spanning acute and convalescent COVID-19. T cells, B-cell-depleted T cells, or PBMCs provided the cDNA or gDNA that served as material.

Germline values: CDR1 MGHRA, CDR2 YSYEKL. CDR3 length equals 13 residues. Losses at the gene ends were 4 bases for V and 4 bases for J; bases not matched to a gene: 2. Authors' processing steps: The assay estimated nucleated cells by amplifying reference gene primers. Clones were sequenced by immunoSEQ multiplex PCR, and TCRdb holds only the in-frame ones, with some missing. D and trimming were read from the DNA, whereas the V and J calls and clone size are those reported in that table. This sample has under 250,000 clones, with 80% to 85% found just once. The chain links TRBV4-1 to TRBJ2-5; 8 nucleotides match TRBD1. The sample consisted of peripheral blood. This receptor was identified in a woman in her sixties with acute or convalescent COVID-19. CDR3 DNA: TGCGCCAGCAGCCCAGGGGGCGTAGAGACCCAGTACTTC. Encoded protein: CASSPGGVETQYF.